This is a list of T cell receptor beta chains from one sample in a study of T cells in Graves' hyperthyroidism and ophthalmopathy. TCRdb itself ran the multiplex PCR reads through MiXCR, one entry per CDR3 protein. The data show roughly 400,000 distinct CDR3 sequences, about a sixth seen once. The sequenced material came from blood. These TCRs come from a woman between 18 and 29 years old with Graves' hyperthyroidism that later progressed to Graves' ophthalmopathy. Both conserved end residues are part of each CDR3.

j_gene	v_gene	CDR3aa
TRBJ1-3	TRBV30	CAWSAGHSSGNTIYF
TRBJ2-7	TRBV3-1	CASSPQGTSGFVSSYEQYF
TRBJ2-1	TRBV6-2/TRBV6-3	CASVSGTGGKGSYNEQFF
TRBJ1-4	TRBV5-1	CASSLGTGIEEKLFF
TRBJ1-1	TRBV29-1	CSVRQAHTEAFF
TRBJ2-1	TRBV2	CASSENPSLAEQFF
TRBJ2-7	TRBV28	CASSFSLAGGPGEQYF
TRBJ1-2	TRBV12-3/TRBV12-4	CASSPTGNQIYGYTF
TRBJ2-3	TRBV20-1	CSARSRGVSGTQYF
TRBJ1-3	TRBV4-1	CASSQEGGRGRNTIYF
TRBJ2-7	TRBV2	CASSEATPGQGDYEQYF
TRBJ2-7	TRBV2	CASNGGRYEQYF
TRBJ1-2	TRBV4-2	CASSLTGTVANYGYTF
TRBJ2-3	TRBV28	CASTVGLALTDTQYF
TRBJ2-7	TRBV20-1	CSATPFSGSSYEQYF
TRBJ2-2	TRBV27	CASSPFRNTGELFF
TRBJ2-5	TRBV20-1	CSAGSVGGGETQYF
TRBJ1-6	TRBV18	CASSLNLGQDNSPLHF
TRBJ2-5	TRBV4-1	CASSQGRTGLRETQYF
TRBJ1-2	TRBV7-9	CASSSLLGNTDPRSYGYTF
TRBJ2-5	TRBV4-1	CASSFTGLQETQYF
TRBJ2-7	TRBV10-1	CASIVPRDRASYEQYF
TRBJ2-5	TRBV7-8	CASGLQGEETQYF
TRBJ1-5	TRBV28	CASSPPTGDGQPQHF
TRBJ1-5	TRBV20-1	CSARQGGQPQHF
TRBJ1-4	TRBV12-3/TRBV12-4	CASSSRDRDEKLFF
TRBJ2-1	TRBV27	CASNPGLAGSWGYNEQFF
TRBJ1-4	TRBV12-3/TRBV12-4	CASSFNLGTTNEKLFF
TRBJ2-2	TRBV9	CASSQSGVAGELFF
TRBJ2-7	TRBV28	CASSLWTSGRSSYEQYF
TRBJ2-3	TRBV5-5	CASSLTRETDTQYF
TRBJ2-1	TRBV14	CASSQEDWLGYNEQFF
TRBJ2-5	TRBV5-1	CASRAGRSGETQYF
TRBJ2-7	TRBV20-1	CSARDSGSSYEQYF
TRBJ2-5	TRBV5-1	CASSRGQSQETQYF
TRBJ2-7	TRBV14	CASSTTSGGFGEQYF
TRBJ1-3	TRBV7-9	CASSSPGQGNTIYF
TRBJ2-3	TRBV5-1	CASNRQVPTDTQYF
TRBJ2-7	TRBV20-1	CSAPTALPAYEQYF
TRBJ2-7	TRBV4-1	CASSQGAGRSYEQYF
TRBJ2-1	TRBV20-1	CSAKPRSGSGYNEQFF
TRBJ2-3	TRBV5-6	CASSLRRAGSTDTQYF
TRBJ2-2	TRBV20-1	CSARRAAPTTGELFF
TRBJ2-2	TRBV18	CASSTVNTGELFF
TRBJ2-5	TRBV5-1	CASSLVRWGSQETQYF
TRBJ1-4	TRBV7-2	CASSPSGTGGRKLFF
TRBJ2-3	TRBV7-3	CASSPGRSDTQYF
TRBJ2-2	TRBV5-1	CASSFSSPGELFF